Described below is a single T cell receptor beta chain sequence and its context. There is no known antigen for this receptor. Qualities for individual bases were not recorded, and no much larger clone is one base off. This record belongs to a study of blood T cell repertoires in COVID-19 (dated by TCRdb to 2019 to 2021). About the full investigation: Samples from collaborators originated in the United States, Italy and Spain and spanned both the acute and convalescent phases of COVID-19. The repertoires were released in a freely available public database meant as a resource for research on the immune response to SARS-CoV-2. The material from the prospective study consisted of cDNA or gDNA derived from T cells, B-cell-depleted T cells, or PBMCs. The dataset comprised deeply sampled blood TCRbeta repertoires from subjects exposed to, actively infected with, or recovered from COVID-19. The samples were drawn from the first 160 participants of the ongoing ImmuneRACE study and from more than 1,000 subjects provided by 6 global collaborators. The sample metadata nearly always contained a de-identified subject ID, COVID-19 status, age in years and sex. Where available, HLA class I and class II types were taken from metadata supplied by the sample provider and were not determined by assay-based typing.

Results the study describes overall, beyond this receptor: How much clinical and demographic metadata was included differed by source and by participant, and the metadata was provided uncurated.

Another Seattle source contributed samples from volunteer blood donors who had recovered from COVID-19. The collaborating institutions used their own protocols to collect whole blood in K2EDTA tubes. For TCRbeta analysis, collaborators shipped samples in one of three forms: frozen whole blood, isolated PBMCs, or DNA extracted from either of those sample types. TCRbeta CDR3 regions were amplified from genomic DNA using the immunoSEQ Assay, a bias-controlled multiplex PCR. The original pipeline was this. Nucleated cell counts per sample were estimated from amplification of reference gene primers within the assay. Sequence reads were collapsed and filtered to measure the absolute abundance of every unique TCRbeta CDR3 rearrangement. For each sample, productive Simpson clonality was calculated by taking the square root of Simpson's diversity index across productive rearrangements. TCRdb holds this immuneACCESS table with in-frame rearrangements only. Some clones are missing; in checked studies, unresolved V genes explain under half, and the rest has no known cause. The D gene and trimming were derived from the DNA, and the V and J assignments and clone size from that table. The sample yields over 120,000 clones; about 80% were counted once. In total, the top ten clones hold 3% to 4.5% of the sample.

This clonotype was sampled from a man aged 70-80 years who had recovered from COVID-19. Material for sequencing was peripheral blood.

CDR3 region: CASSLEGTAAVSYNEQFF. The nucleotide sequence is TGTGCCAGCAGCTTAGAAGGGACAGCAGCAGTCTCCTACAATGAGCAGTTCTTC. In this chain, TRBV11-2 is recombined with TRBJ2-1, and TRBD1 matches 7 of the central bases. Here V drops 0 bases and J drops 0 bases, and the junction holds 8 bases not matched to any gene. The CDR3 starts with the cysteine, ends with the phenylalanine, and has 18 residues. The only DNA kept is the CDR3, 54 bases in frame from the first base. Looking up the germline V gene yields CDR1 SGHAT and CDR2 FQNNGV.